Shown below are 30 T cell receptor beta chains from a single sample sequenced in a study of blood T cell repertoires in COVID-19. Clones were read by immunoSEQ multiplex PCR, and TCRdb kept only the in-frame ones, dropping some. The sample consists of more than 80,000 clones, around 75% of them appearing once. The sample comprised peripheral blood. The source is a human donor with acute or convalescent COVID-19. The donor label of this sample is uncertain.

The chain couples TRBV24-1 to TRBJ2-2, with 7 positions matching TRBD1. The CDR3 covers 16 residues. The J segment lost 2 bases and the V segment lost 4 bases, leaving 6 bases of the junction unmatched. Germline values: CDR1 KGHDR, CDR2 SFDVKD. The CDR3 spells CATSEVRGPNTGELFF. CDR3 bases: TGTGCCACCAGTGAGGTGAGGGGGCCCAACACCGGGGAGCTGTTTTTT.

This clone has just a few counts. The chain's CDR3 is CAWSAGLLSGGDQPQHF. In DNA, the CDR3 is TGTGCCTGGAGCGCGGGACTCTTGAGTGGGGGAGATCAGCCCCAGCATTTT. The chain recombines TRBV30 with TRBJ1-5, with D possibly being TRBD1 (5 bases). The CDR3 is 17 residues long. V was shortened by 3 bases and J by 5 bases, with 23 bases between the two germline ends. Germline assignment: CDR1 GTSNPN and CDR2 SVGIG (reference sequence).

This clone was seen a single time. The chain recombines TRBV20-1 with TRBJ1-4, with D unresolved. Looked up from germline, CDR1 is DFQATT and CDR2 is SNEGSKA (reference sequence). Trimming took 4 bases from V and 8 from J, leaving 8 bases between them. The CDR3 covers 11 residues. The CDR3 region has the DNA TGCAGTGCTATCTCCAGGGAAAAACTGTTTTTT. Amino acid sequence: CSAISREKLFF.

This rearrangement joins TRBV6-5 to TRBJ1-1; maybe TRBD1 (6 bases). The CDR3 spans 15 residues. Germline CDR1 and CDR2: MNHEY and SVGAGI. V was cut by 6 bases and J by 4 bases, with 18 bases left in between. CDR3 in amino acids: CASRSQGREGTEAFF. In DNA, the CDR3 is TGTGCCAGCAGGTCACAGGGAAGGGAAGGCACTGAAGCTTTCTTT.

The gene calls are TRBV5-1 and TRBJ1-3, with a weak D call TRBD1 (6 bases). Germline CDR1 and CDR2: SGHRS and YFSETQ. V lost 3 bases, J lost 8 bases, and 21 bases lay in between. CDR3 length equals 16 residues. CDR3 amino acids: CASSSALTGFSDTIYF. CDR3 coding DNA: TGCGCCAGCAGCTCGGCCTTGACAGGTTTTTCAGACACCATATATTTT.

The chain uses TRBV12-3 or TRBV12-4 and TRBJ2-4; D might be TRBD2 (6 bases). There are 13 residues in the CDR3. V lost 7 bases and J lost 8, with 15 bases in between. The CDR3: CASKEGKGHIQYF. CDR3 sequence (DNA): TGTGCCAGCAAGGAGGGGAAAGGGCACATTCAGTACTTC.

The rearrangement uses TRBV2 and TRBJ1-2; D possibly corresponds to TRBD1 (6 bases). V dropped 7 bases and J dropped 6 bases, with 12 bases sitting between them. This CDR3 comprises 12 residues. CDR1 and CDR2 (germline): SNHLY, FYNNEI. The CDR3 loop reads CASKGGAHGYTF. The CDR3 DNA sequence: TGTGCCAGCAAAGGGGGGGCGCATGGCTACACCTTC.

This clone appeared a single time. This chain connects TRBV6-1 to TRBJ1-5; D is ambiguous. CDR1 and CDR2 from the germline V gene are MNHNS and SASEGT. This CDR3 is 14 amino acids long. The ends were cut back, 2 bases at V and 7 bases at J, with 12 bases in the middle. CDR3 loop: CASSELQRGQPQHF. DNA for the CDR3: TGTGCCAGCAGTGAACTACAGAGAGGGCAGCCCCAGCATTTT.

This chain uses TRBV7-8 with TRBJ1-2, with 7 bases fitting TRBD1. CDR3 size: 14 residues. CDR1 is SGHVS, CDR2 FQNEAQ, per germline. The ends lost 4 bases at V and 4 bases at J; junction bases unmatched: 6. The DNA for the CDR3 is TGTGCCAGCAGCTCCGACAGGGCCGGCTATGGCTACACCTTC. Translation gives CASSSDRAGYGYTF. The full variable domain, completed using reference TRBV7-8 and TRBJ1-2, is GAGVSQSPRYKVAKRGQDVALRCDPISGHVSLFWYQQALGQGPEFLTYFQNEAQLDKSGLPSDRFFAERPEGSVSTLKIQRTQQEDSAVYLCASSSDRAGYGYTFGSGTRLTVV.

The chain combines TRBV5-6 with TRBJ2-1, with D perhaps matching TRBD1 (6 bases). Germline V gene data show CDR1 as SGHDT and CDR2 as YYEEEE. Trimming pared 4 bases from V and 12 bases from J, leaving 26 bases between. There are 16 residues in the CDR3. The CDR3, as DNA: TGTGCCAGCAGCCCTGCAGGGTACAGGGCCAGGGGTACGCAGTTCTTC. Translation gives CASSPAGYRARGTQFF.

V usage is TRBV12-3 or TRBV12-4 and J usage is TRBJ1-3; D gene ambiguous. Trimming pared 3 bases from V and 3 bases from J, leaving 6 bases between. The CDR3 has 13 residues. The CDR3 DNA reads TGTGCCAGCAGTTTCGGGGTTGGAAACACCATATATTTT. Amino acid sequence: CASSFGVGNTIYF.

Here the CDR3 DNA reads TGTGCCTGGGCGACAGGGGACTATGGCTACACCTTC. Translation: CAWATGDYGYTF. The V gene is TRBV30, the J gene TRBJ1-2; 8 bases line up with TRBD1. Germline lookup yields CDR1 GTSNPN and CDR2 SVGIG (reference sequence). V lost 5 bases to trimming and J lost 3 bases; unmatched junction nucleotides: 2. This CDR3 has 12 residues.

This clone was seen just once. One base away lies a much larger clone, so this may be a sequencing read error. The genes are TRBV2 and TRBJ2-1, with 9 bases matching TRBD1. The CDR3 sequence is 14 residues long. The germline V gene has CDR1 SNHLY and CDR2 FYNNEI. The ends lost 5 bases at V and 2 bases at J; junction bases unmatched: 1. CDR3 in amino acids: CASSRDRAYNEQFF. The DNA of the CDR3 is TGTGCCAGCAGTCGGGACAGGGCCTACAATGAGCAGTTCTTC.

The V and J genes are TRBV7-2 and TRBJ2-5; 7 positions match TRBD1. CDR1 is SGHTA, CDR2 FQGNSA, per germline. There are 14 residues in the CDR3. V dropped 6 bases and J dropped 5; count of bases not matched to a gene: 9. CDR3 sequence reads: CASSNRGGIETQYF. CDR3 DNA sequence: TGTGCCAGCAGTAACCGAGGGGGCATCGAGACCCAGTACTTC.

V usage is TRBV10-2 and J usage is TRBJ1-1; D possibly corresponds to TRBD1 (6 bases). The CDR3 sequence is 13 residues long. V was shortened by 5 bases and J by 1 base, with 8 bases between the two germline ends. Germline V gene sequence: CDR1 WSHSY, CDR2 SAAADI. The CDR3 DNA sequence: TGCGCCAGCAGTCTGACAGGGAACACTGAAGCTTTCTTT. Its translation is CASSLTGNTEAFF.

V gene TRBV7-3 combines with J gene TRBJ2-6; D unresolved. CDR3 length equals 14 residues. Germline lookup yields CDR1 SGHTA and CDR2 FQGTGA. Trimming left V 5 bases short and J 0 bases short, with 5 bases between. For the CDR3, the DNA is TGTGCCAGCAGCGTCATCTCTGGGGCCAACGTCCTGACTTTC. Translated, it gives CASSVISGANVLTF.

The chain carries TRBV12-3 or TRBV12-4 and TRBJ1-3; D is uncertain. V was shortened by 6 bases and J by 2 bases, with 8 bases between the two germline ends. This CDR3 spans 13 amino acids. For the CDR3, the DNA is TGTGCCAGCAGCCCCATCACTGGAAACACCATATATTTT. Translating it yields CASSPITGNTIYF.

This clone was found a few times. The CDR3 is CASSLIQAPRGGYTF. The DNA for the CDR3 is TGTGCCAGCAGCTTGATCCAGGCTCCTCGGGGTGGCTACACCTTC. The rearrangement joins TRBV5-8 to TRBJ1-2; D uncertain. Trimming removed 1 base from V and 7 bases from J, with 17 bases in between. The CDR3 has 15 amino acids. Germline assignment: CDR1 SGHTS and CDR2 YDEGEE.

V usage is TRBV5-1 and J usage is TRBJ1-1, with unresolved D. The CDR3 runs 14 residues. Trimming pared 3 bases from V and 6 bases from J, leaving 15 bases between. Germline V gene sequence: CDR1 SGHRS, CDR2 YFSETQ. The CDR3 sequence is CASSSEVLRAEAFF. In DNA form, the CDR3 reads TGCGCCAGCAGCTCAGAGGTACTGAGGGCTGAAGCTTTCTTT.

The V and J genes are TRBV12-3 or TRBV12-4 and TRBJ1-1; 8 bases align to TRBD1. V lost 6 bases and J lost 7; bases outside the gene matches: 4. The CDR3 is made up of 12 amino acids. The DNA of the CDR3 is TGTGCCAGCAGGACAGGGGAGGGTGAAGCTTTCTTT. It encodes CASRTGEGEAFF.

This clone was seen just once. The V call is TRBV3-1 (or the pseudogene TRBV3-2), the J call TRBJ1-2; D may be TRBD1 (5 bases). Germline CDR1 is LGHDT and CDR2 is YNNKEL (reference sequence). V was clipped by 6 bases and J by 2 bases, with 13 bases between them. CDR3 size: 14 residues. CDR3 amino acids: CASRSSGWNYGYTF. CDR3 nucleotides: TGTGCCAGCAGATCCTCAGGGTGGAACTATGGCTACACCTTC.

CDR3 region: CASSQGYDSERPQHF. The CDR3 DNA reads TGCGCCAGCAGTCAAGGGTACGACAGCGAGAGGCCCCAGCATTTT. The chain uses TRBV23-1 and TRBJ1-5; tentative D call: TRBD1 (5 bases). TRBV23-1 is an open reading frame, and its role is uncertain. Trimming cost V 2 bases and J 9 bases, with 17 bases left between them. There are 15 residues in the CDR3.

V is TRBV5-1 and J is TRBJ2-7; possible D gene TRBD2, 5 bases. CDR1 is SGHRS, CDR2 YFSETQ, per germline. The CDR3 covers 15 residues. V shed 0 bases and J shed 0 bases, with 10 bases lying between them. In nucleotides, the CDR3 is TGCGCCAGCAGCTTGGGGACTTTCAGCTCCTACGAGCAGTACTTC. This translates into CASSLGTFSSYEQYF.

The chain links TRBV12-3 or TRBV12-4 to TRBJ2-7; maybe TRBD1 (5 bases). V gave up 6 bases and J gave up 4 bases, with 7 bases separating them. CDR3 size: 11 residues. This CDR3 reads CASRGRYEQYF. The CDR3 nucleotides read TGTGCCAGCAGGGGGCGGTACGAGCAGTACTTC.

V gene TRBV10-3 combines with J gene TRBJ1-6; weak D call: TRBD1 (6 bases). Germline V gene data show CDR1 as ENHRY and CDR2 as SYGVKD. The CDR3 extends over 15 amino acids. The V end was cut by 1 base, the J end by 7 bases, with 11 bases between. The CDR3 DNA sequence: TGTGCCATCAGTGAGTATTCGGGACAAAATTCACCCCTCCACTTT. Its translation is CAISEYSGQNSPLHF.

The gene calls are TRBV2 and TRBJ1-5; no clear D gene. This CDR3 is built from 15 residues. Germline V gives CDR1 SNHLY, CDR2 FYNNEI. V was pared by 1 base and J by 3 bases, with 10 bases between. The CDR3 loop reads CASSEDGRLNQPQHF. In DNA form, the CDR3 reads TGTGCCAGCAGTGAAGACGGCAGGCTCAATCAGCCCCAGCATTTT.

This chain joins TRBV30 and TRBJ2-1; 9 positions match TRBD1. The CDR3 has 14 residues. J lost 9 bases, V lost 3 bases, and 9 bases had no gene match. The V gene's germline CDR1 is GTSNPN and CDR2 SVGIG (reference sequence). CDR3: CAWRAGTGPGEQFF. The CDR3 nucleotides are TGTGCCTGGAGGGCTGGGACAGGGCCCGGTGAGCAGTTCTTC.

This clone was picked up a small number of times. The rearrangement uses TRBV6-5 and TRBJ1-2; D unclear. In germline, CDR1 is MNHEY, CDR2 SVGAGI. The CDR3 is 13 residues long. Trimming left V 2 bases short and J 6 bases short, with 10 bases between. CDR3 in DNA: TGTGCCAGCAGTTACCGGGTGGAAGATGGCTACACCTTC. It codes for CASSYRVEDGYTF.

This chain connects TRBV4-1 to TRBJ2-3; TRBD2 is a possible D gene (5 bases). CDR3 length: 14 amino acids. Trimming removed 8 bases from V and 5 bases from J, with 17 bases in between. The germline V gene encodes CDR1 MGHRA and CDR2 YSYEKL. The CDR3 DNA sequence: TGCGCCAGCGGGCGGGCTGAAAGGGTAGATACGCAGTATTTT. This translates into CASGRAERVDTQYF.

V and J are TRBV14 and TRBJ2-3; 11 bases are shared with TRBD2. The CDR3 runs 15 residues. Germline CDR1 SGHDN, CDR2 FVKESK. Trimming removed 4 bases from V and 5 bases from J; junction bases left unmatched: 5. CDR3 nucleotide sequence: TGTGCCAGCAGCCGGGCTAGCGGGGGGTTAGATACGCAGTATTTT. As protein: CASSRASGGLDTQYF.